This TCR beta chain is from a study of CD8 T cells in Susac syndrome. CD8+ and CD4+ blood T cells underwent TCR beta sequencing. The multiple sclerosis controls were treatment-naive patients with relapsing-remitting disease that was stable or active. TEMRA cells were enriched by FACS, while CD8+ and CD4+ T cells were obtained through a negative isolation that was performed magnetically. Random hexamers served to reverse transcribe roughly 0.5 to 1 ug RNA. Amplification of TCR beta CDR3 was carried out by immunoSEQ multiplex PCR, which covered 54 Vbeta and 13 Jbeta segments. TCRdb recomputed calls from the immunoSEQ multiplex PCR reads with MiXCR, one row per CDR3 protein. The sample has about 210,000 distinct CDR3 sequences, approximately 95% seen once. The CDR3 has 15 amino acids. Trimming removed 0 bases from V and 7 bases from J; junction bases left unmatched: 9. The V gene's germline CDR1 is SGDLS and CDR2 YYNGEE.

The sample comprised CD4+ T cells from PBMCs. This TCR was sampled from a human donor with multiple sclerosis. This chain links TRBV9 with TRBJ1-1; TRBD1 agrees at 7 bases. CDR3 protein: CASSVGAGGRREAFF. CDR3 sequence (DNA): TGTGCCAGCAGCGTAGGGGCAGGGGGACGTCGTGAAGCTTTCTTT.